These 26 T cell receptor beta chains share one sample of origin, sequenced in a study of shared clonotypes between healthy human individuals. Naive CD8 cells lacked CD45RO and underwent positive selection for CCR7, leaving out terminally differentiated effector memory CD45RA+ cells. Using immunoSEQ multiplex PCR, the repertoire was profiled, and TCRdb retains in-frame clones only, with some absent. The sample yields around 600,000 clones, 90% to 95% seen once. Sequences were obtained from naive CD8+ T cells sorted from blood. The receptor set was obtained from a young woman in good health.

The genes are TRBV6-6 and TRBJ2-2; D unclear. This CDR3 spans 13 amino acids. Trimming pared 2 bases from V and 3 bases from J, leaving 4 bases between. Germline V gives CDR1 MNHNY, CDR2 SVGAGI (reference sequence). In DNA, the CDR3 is TGTGCCAGCAGTTACCTCGACACCGGGGAGCTGTTTTTT. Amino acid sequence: CASSYLDTGELFF.

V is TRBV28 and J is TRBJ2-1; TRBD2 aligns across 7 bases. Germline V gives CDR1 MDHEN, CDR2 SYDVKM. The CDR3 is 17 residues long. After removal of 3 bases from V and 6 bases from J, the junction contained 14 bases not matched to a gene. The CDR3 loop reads CASSLARETSRGNEQFF. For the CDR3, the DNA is TGTGCCAGCAGTTTGGCGCGGGAGACCTCTCGGGGCAATGAGCAGTTCTTC. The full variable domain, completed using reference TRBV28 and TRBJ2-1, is DVKVTQSSRYLVKRTGEKVFLECVQDMDHENMFWYRQDPGLGLRLIYFSYDVKMKEKGDIPEGYSVSREKKERFSLILESASTNQTSMYLCASSLARETSRGNEQFFGPGTRLTVL.

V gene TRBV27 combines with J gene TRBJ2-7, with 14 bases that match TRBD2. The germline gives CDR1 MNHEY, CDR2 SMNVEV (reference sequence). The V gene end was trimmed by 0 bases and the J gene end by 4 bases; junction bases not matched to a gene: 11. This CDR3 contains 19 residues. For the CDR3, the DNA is TGTGCCAGCAGTTTATCGGGACTAGCGGGAGTGGACCTCAAATACGAGCAGTACTTC. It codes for CASSLSGLAGVDLKYEQYF.

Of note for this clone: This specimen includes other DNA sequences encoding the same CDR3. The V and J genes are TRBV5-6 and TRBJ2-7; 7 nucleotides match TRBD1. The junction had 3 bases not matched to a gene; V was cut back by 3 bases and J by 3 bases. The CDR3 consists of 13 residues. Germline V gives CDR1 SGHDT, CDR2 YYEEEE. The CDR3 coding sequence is TGTGCCAGCAGCTCGGGACAGAGCTACGAGCAGTACTTC. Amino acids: CASSSGQSYEQYF.

The CDR3 DNA follows: TGTGCCAGCAGACCTACCTGGTTGGGGGCCAACGTCCTGACTTTC. This sequence encodes CASRPTWLGANVLTF. J is TRBJ2-6 and V is TRBV6-1; D not certain. This CDR3 comprises 15 residues. V was clipped by 6 bases and J by 4 bases, with 13 bases between them. Germline V gives CDR1 MNHNS, CDR2 SASEGT.

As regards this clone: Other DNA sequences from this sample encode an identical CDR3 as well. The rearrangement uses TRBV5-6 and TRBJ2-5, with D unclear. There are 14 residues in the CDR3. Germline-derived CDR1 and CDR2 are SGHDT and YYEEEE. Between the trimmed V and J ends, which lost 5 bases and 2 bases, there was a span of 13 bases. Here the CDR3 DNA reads TGTGCCAGCAGGTCATGGGGTGGGCAAGAGACCCAGTACTTC. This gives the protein CASRSWGGQETQYF.

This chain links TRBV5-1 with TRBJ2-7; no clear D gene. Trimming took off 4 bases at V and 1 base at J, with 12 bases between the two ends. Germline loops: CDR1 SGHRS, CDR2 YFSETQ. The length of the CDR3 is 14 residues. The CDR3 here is CASSVYLGSYEQYF. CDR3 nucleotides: TGCGCCAGCAGCGTCTACCTCGGGTCCTACGAGCAGTACTTC.

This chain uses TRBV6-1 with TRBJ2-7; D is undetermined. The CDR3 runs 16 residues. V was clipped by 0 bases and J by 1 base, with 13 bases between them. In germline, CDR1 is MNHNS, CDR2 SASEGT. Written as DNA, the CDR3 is TGTGCCAGCAGTGAAGCAGTCGGGTCACATTCCTACGAGCAGTACTTC. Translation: CASSEAVGSHSYEQYF.

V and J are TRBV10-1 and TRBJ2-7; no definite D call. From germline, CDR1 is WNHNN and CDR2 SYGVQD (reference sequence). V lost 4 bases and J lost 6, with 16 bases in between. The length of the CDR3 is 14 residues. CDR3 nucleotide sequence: TGCGCCAGCAGTGTGATAGTACTTCTAGGCGAGCAGTACTTC. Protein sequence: CASSVIVLLGEQYF.

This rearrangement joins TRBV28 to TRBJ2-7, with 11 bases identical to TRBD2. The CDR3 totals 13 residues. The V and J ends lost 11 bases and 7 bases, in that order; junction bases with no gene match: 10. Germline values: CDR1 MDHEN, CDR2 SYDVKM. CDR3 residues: CAGSLAGEGEQYF. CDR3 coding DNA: TGTGCCGGTTCACTAGCGGGAGAAGGGGAGCAGTACTTC. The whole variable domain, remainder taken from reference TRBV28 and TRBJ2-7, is DVKVTQSSRYLVKRTGEKVFLECVQDMDHENMFWYRQDPGLGLRLIYFSYDVKMKEKGDIPEGYSVSREKKERFSLILESASTNQTSMYLCAGSLAGEGEQYFGPGTRLTVT.

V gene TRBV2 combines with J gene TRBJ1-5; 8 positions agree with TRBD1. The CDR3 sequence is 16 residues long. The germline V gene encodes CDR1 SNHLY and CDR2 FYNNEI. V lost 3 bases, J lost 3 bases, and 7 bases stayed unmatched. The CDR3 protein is CASSEDREEDNQPQHF. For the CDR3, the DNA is TGTGCCAGCAGTGAGGACAGGGAAGAAGACAATCAGCCCCAGCATTTT.

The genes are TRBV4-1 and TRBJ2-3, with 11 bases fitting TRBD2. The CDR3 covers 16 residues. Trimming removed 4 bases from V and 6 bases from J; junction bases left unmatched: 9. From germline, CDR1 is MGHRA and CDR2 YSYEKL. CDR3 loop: CASSPLAGVDLDTQYF. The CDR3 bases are TGCGCCAGCAGCCCACTAGCGGGAGTAGATTTGGATACGCAGTATTTT.

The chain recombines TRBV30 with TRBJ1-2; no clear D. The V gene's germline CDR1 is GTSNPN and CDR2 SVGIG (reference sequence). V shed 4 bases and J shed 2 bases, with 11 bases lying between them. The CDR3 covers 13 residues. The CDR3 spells CAWIGRRNYGYTF. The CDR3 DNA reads TGTGCCTGGATTGGACGGCGGAACTATGGCTACACCTTC.

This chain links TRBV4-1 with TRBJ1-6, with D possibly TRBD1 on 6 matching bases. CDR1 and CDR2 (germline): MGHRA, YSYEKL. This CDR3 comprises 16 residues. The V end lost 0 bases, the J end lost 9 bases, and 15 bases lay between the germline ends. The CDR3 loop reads CASSQDGQPGSSPLHF. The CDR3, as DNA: TGCGCCAGCAGCCAAGATGGACAGCCGGGGAGTTCACCCCTCCACTTT.

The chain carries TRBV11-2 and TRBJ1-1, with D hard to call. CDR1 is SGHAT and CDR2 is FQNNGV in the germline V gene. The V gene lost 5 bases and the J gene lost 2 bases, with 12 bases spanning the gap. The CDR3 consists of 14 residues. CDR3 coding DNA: TGTGCCAGCAGCCCTAGGGCGGGCAACACTGAAGCTTTCTTT. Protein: CASSPRAGNTEAFF. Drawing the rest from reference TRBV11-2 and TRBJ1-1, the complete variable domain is EAGVAQSPRYKIIEKRQSVAFWCNPISGHATLYWYQQILGQGPKLLIQFQNNGVVDDSQLPKDRFSAERLKGVDSTLKIQPAKLEDSAVYLCASSPRAGNTEAFFGQGTRLTVV.

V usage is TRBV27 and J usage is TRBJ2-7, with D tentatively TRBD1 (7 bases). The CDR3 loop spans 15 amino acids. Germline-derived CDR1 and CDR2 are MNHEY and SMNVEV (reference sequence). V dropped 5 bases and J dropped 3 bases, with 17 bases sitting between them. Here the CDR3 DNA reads TGTGCCAGCAGTCACCAGGAGGGGGCCGGCTACGAGCAGTACTTC. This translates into CASSHQEGAGYEQYF.

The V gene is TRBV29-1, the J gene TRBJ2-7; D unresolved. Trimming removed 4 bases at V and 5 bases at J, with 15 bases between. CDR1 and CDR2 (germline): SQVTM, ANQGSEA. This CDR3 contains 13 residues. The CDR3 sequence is CSVGLPSLHEQYF. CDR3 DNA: TGCAGCGTTGGCCTGCCCTCCCTCCACGAGCAGTACTTC.

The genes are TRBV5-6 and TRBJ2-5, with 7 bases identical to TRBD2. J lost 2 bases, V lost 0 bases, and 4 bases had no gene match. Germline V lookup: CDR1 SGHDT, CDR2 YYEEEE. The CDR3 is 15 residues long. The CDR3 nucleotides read TGTGCCAGCAGCTTGGCCGGGGGGATACAAGAGACCCAGTACTTC. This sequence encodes CASSLAGGIQETQYF.

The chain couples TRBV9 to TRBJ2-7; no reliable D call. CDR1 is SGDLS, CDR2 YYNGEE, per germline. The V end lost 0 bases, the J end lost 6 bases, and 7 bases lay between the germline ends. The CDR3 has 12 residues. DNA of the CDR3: TGTGCCAGCAGCGTAGGCTATGGCGAGCAGTACTTC. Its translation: CASSVGYGEQYF.

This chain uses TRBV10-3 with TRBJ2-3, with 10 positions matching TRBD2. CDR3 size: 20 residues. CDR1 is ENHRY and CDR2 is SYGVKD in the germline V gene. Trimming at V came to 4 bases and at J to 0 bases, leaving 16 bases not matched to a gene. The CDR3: CAISAPARPSTSGSTDTQYF. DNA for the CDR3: TGTGCCATCAGTGCCCCCGCAAGACCTTCGACTAGCGGGAGCACAGATACGCAGTATTTT.

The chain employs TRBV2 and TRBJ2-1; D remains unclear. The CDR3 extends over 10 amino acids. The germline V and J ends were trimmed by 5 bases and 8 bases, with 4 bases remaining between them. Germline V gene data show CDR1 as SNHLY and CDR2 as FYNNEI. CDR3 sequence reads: CASSYYEQFF. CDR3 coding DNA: TGTGCCAGCAGTTATTATGAGCAGTTCTTC.

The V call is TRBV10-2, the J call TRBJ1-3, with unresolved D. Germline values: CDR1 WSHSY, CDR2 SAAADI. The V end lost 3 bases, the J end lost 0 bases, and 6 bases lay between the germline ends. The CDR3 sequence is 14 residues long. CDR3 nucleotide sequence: TGCGCCAGCAGTGATCTGAGCTCTGGAAACACCATATATTTT. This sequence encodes CASSDLSSGNTIYF.

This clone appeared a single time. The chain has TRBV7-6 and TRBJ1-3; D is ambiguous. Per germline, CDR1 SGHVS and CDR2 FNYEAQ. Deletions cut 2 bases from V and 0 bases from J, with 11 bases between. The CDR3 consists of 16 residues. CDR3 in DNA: TGTGCCAGCAGCTTATGGTCGGGGAGCTCTGGAAACACCATATATTTT. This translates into CASSLWSGSSGNTIYF.

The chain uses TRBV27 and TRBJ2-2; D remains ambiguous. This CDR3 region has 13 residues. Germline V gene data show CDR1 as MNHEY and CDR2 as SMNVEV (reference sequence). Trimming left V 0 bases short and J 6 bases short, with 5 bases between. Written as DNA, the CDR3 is TGTGCCAGCAGTTTATCGTGGGCCGGGGAGCTGTTTTTT. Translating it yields CASSLSWAGELFF.

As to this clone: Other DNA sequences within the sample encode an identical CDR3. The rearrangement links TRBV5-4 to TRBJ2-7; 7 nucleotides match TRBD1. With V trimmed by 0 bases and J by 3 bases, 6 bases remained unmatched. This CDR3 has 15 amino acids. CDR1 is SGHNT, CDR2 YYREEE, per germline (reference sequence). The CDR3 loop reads CASSLDRDRIYEQYF. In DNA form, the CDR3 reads TGTGCCAGCAGCTTGGACCGGGACAGAATCTACGAGCAGTACTTC. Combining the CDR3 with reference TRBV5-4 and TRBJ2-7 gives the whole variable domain ETGVTQSPTHLIKTRGQQVTLRCSSQSGHNTVSWYQQALGQGPQFIFQYYREEENGRGNFPPRFSGLQFPNYSSELNVNALELDDSALYLCASSLDRDRIYEQYFGPGTRLTVT.

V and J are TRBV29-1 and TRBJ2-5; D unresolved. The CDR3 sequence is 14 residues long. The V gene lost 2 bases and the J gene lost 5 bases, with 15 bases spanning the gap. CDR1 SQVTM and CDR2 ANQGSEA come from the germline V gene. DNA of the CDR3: TGCAGCGTTGAATGGGTATGGACGTCGGAGACCCAGTACTTC. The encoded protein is CSVEWVWTSETQYF.